Shown below are 30 T cell receptor beta chains from a single sample sequenced in a study of blood T cell repertoires in COVID-19. The repertoire was sequenced with immunoSEQ multiplex PCR; TCRdb's copy has only in-frame clones and lacks some. This sample has some 390,000 clones, with over 75% found just once. Sequences were obtained from peripheral blood. The origin of the receptors is an older woman with COVID-19, enrolled during active disease.

The J gene is TRBJ2-3, the V gene TRBV24-1; a weak D match, TRBD1 (5 bases). CDR1 is KGHDR and CDR2 is SFDVKD in the germline V gene. Trimming took 3 bases from V and 3 from J, leaving 12 bases between them. The CDR3 has 15 amino acids. In nucleotides, the CDR3 is TGTGCCACCAGTGATGTAAGGGGAAGGACAGATACGCAGTATTTT. Encoded protein: CATSDVRGRTDTQYF.

The J gene is TRBJ2-1, the V gene TRBV5-1; 8 nucleotides align to TRBD1. After removal of 5 bases from V and 8 bases from J, the junction contained 12 bases not matched to a gene. CDR3 length: 15 residues. Looked up from germline, CDR1 is SGHRS and CDR2 is YFSETQ. As DNA, the CDR3 is TGCGCCAGCAGGACAGGGGATCCACTCTTTCATGAGCAGTTCTTC. Encoded protein: CASRTGDPLFHEQFF. The whole variable domain, remainder taken from reference TRBV5-1 and TRBJ2-1, is KAGVTQTPRYLIKTRGQQVTLSCSPISGHRSVSWYQQTPGQGLQFLFEYFSETQRNKGNFPGRFSGRQFSNSRSEMNVSTLELGDSALYLCASRTGDPLFHEQFFGPGTRLTVL.

This clone has just a few counts. V and J are TRBV5-1 and TRBJ2-7, with D unresolved. The CDR3 covers 14 residues. Between the trimmed V and J ends, which lost 0 bases and 5 bases, there was a span of 12 bases. Germline CDR1 reads SGHRS; CDR2 reads YFSETQ. In DNA, the CDR3 is TGCGCCAGCAGCTTGGGGCCGGGTACCGACGAGCAGTACTTC. Translated, it gives CASSLGPGTDEQYF.

The rearrangement uses TRBV28 and TRBJ2-7; possible D gene TRBD1, 6 bases. The germline V gene has CDR1 MDHEN and CDR2 SYDVKM. V lost 5 bases, J lost 0 bases, and 11 bases lay in between. The CDR3 has 14 amino acids. For the CDR3, the DNA is TGTGCCAGCAGTGGGGGCAGGATCTCCTACGAGCAGTACTTC. Encoded protein: CASSGGRISYEQYF.

V usage is TRBV19 and J usage is TRBJ1-5, with D tentatively TRBD1 (5 bases). The germline gives CDR1 LNHDA, CDR2 SQIVND (reference sequence). The CDR3 length is 14 residues. Deletions cut 6 bases from V and 1 base from J, with 10 bases between. The DNA of the CDR3 is TGTGCCAGTAGGGGGCCGGACAGCAATCAGCCCCAGCATTTT. This translates into CASRGPDSNQPQHF.

This chain joins TRBV5-6 and TRBJ1-2; D uncertain. The V end was cut by 2 bases, the J end by 4 bases, with 12 bases between. This CDR3 is built from 14 residues. Germline CDR1 is SGHDT and CDR2 is YYEEEE. CDR3 in amino acids: CASSFFSGAYGYTF. In nucleotides, the CDR3 is TGTGCCAGCAGCTTTTTTAGCGGCGCCTATGGCTACACCTTC.

The V call is TRBV11-3, the J call TRBJ2-1; TRBD2 aligns across 9 bases. With V trimmed by 3 bases and J by 8 bases, 5 bases remained unmatched. CDR1 SGHNT and CDR2 YENEEA come from the germline V gene. The CDR3 consists of 14 residues. In DNA form, the CDR3 reads TGTGCCAGCAGCTTGGCCGGGACTAGCTATGAGCAGTTCTTC. Translating it yields CASSLAGTSYEQFF.

The CDR3 DNA is TGTGCCAGCAGCTCGGGACAGGGGAACACCGGGGAGCTGTTTTTT. Translation gives CASSSGQGNTGELFF. This chain links TRBV7-9 with TRBJ2-2; 9 bases are a match to TRBD1. V shed 4 bases and J 1 base; nucleotides not matched to a gene: 1. The CDR3 is 15 residues long. CDR1 and CDR2 (germline): SEHNR, FQNEAQ (reference sequence).

In DNA form, the CDR3 reads TGTGCCAGCAGTGCCCCCCTGTTGAGGGCCGACTACGAGCAGTACTTC. Protein product: CASSAPLLRADYEQYF. The chain recombines TRBV28 with TRBJ2-7; D might be TRBD2 (5 bases). The CDR3 loop spans 16 amino acids. V was pared by 5 bases and J by 3 bases, with 20 bases between. From germline, CDR1 is MDHEN and CDR2 SYDVKM.

For this clone: Other DNA sequences of this sample code for an identical CDR3. The rearrangement uses TRBV19 and TRBJ1-1; unclear D gene. Trimming took 4 bases from V and 0 from J, leaving 6 bases between them. The germline V gene encodes CDR1 LNHDA and CDR2 SQIVND (reference sequence). This CDR3 comprises 13 residues. The CDR3 is CASSKQVNTEAFF. CDR3 bases: TGTGCCAGTAGTAAACAAGTGAACACTGAAGCTTTCTTT.

This clone was observed a few times. The chain has TRBV4-2 and TRBJ2-7, with D possibly TRBD1 on 6 matching bases. Germline CDR1 is LGHNA and CDR2 is YNFKEQ. This CDR3 spans 17 amino acids. The V and J ends lost 1 base and 0 bases respectively, with 16 bases between them. The CDR3: CASSQVALGAPSYEQYF. CDR3 bases: TGTGCCAGCAGCCAAGTCGCCCTGGGGGCACCCTCCTACGAGCAGTACTTC.

The chain uses TRBV6-1 and TRBJ1-1, with 9 bases fitting TRBD1. The CDR3 spans 17 residues. Unmatched junction bases numbered 7, after V lost 2 bases and J lost 0 bases. CDR1 is MNHNS, CDR2 SASEGT, per germline. The CDR3, as DNA: TGTGCCAGCAGTGAAAGTCCGGACAGGGGCATGAACACTGAAGCTTTCTTT. This translates into CASSESPDRGMNTEAFF.

On this clone: The sample contains more than one DNA sequence encoding this CDR3. CDR3 coding DNA: TGCGCCAGCAGCTCACCTGGGACAGAAGCTTTCTTT. Translating gives CASSSPGTEAFF. V is TRBV5-1 and J is TRBJ1-1; TRBD1 is a possible D gene (6 bases). V was cut by 3 bases and J by 8 bases, with 11 bases left in between. Germline-derived CDR1 and CDR2 are SGHRS and YFSETQ. This CDR3 has 12 residues.

Ten or more counts support this clone. The gene calls are TRBV7-2 and TRBJ1-3, with 7 bases aligning to TRBD1. V lost 5 bases to trimming and J lost 0 bases; unmatched junction nucleotides: 4. From germline, CDR1 is SGHTA and CDR2 FQGNSA. CDR3 length: 15 residues. DNA of the CDR3: TGTGCCAGCAGCGAGACAGGGCCCTCTGGAAACACCATATATTTT. Translation: CASSETGPSGNTIYF. Full variable domain (rest looked up from reference TRBV7-2 and TRBJ1-3): GAGVSQSPSNKVTEKGKDVELRCDPISGHTALYWYRQSLGQGLEFLIYFQGNSAPDKSGLPSDRFSAERTGGSVSTLTIQRTQQEDSAVYLCASSETGPSGNTIYFGEGSWLTVV.

J is TRBJ2-2 and V is TRBV6-5; a weak D match, TRBD1 (6 bases). There are 15 residues in the CDR3. Trimming removed 9 bases from V and 0 bases from J, with 14 bases in between. Looked up from germline, CDR1 is MNHEY and CDR2 is SVGAGI. The CDR3 bases are TGTGCCAGTCGATTACAGGGCTCGAACACCGGGGAGCTGTTTTTT. As protein: CASRLQGSNTGELFF.

The chain links TRBV27 to TRBJ2-7, with 7 positions matching TRBD1. The V segment lost 5 bases and the J segment 6 bases; nucleotides outside the gene matches: 7. Germline CDR1 reads MNHEY; CDR2 reads SMNVEV (reference sequence). The CDR3 spans 13 residues. The CDR3, as DNA: TGTGCCAGCAGTCTACCGACAGGGAGCGAGCAGTACTTC. Encoded protein: CASSLPTGSEQYF.

The genes are TRBV5-1 and TRBJ2-2; possibly TRBD2 for D (5 bases). This CDR3 has 15 residues. From germline, CDR1 is SGHRS and CDR2 YFSETQ. Trimming left V 5 bases short and J 1 base short, with 12 bases between. CDR3 region: CASSYGRGNTGELFF. The DNA of the CDR3 is TGCGCCAGCAGTTACGGACGGGGGAACACCGGGGAGCTGTTTTTT.

This sequence joins TRBV5-1 and TRBJ1-5; the D is unclear. This CDR3 is 14 amino acids long. Per germline, CDR1 SGHRS and CDR2 YFSETQ. The V gene lost 0 bases and the J gene lost 1 base, with 5 bases spanning the gap. The CDR3 nucleotides are TGCGCCAGCAGCTTGGGAGAGAGCAATCAGCCCCAGCATTTT. Protein sequence: CASSLGESNQPQHF.

This chain connects TRBV5-6 to TRBJ2-2, with a possible D match to TRBD1 (5 bases). There are 14 residues in the CDR3. The germline CDR1 and CDR2 sequences are SGHDT and YYEEEE. V was cut by 1 base and J by 7 bases, with 11 bases left in between. The DNA of the CDR3 is TGTGCCAGCAGCTTGAGGGGCTGGGGCGGGGAGCTGTTTTTT. The encoded protein is CASSLRGWGGELFF.

V gene TRBV28 combines with J gene TRBJ2-7; D is ambiguous. Germline values: CDR1 MDHEN, CDR2 SYDVKM. The CDR3 totals 14 residues. Trimming stripped 3 bases from V and 2 bases from J, with 11 bases between. CDR3 sequence reads: CASSFLSSPYEQYF. The DNA of the CDR3 is TGTGCCAGCAGTTTCCTCTCGTCCCCCTACGAGCAGTACTTC. Using reference TRBV28 and TRBJ2-7 for the parts outside the CDR3, the full variable domain is DVKVTQSSRYLVKRTGEKVFLECVQDMDHENMFWYRQDPGLGLRLIYFSYDVKMKEKGDIPEGYSVSREKKERFSLILESASTNQTSMYLCASSFLSSPYEQYFGPGTRLTVT.

There are many counts of this clone. The V gene is TRBV4-1, the J gene TRBJ1-1, with unresolved D. The ends were cut back, 0 bases at V and 10 bases at J, with 15 bases in the middle. Germline CDR1 reads MGHRA; CDR2 reads YSYEKL. The CDR3 loop spans 14 amino acids. The DNA of the CDR3 is TGCGCCAGCAGCCAAGAGAGCGGGGAGTTCAGAGCTTTCTTT. This codes for CASSQESGEFRAFF.

The rearrangement links TRBV5-1 to TRBJ1-1; the D gene is possibly TRBD1 (6 bases). From germline, CDR1 is SGHRS and CDR2 YFSETQ. This CDR3 spans 14 amino acids. Trimming took off 2 bases at V and 4 bases at J, with 12 bases between the two ends. CDR3: CASSFGGQGTEAFF. DNA for the CDR3: TGCGCCAGCAGCTTCGGGGGGCAAGGCACTGAAGCTTTCTTT.

The chain is built from TRBV3-1 (or the pseudogene TRBV3-2) and TRBJ1-4, with D uncertain. The CDR3 is 12 residues long. V was shortened by 0 bases and J by 8 bases, with 4 bases between the two germline ends. Germline CDR1 LGHDT, CDR2 YNNKEL (reference sequence). The CDR3 sequence: CASSQDMEKLFF. In nucleotides, the CDR3 is TGTGCCAGCAGCCAAGATATGGAAAAACTGTTTTTT.

The chain recombines TRBV6-6 with TRBJ1-1; no firm D call. The CDR3 sequence is 13 residues long. The germline gives CDR1 MNHNY, CDR2 SVGAGI (reference sequence). The V end was cut by 0 bases, the J end by 7 bases, with 9 bases between. CDR3 in amino acids: CASSYSSEVEAFF. The CDR3 DNA sequence: TGTGCCAGCAGTTACTCGTCCGAGGTTGAAGCTTTCTTT.

The CDR3 DNA is TGTGCCTGGAGTGCAGGGAAAACCCCGTTAGGAGCTGAAGCTTTCTTT. Protein sequence: CAWSAGKTPLGAEAFF. The V gene is TRBV30, the J gene TRBJ1-1, with D possibly matching TRBD1 (5 bases). The CDR3 has 16 amino acids. Trimming cost V 1 base and J 6 bases, with 21 bases left between them. CDR1 is GTSNPN and CDR2 is SVGIG in the germline V gene (reference sequence).

The chain combines TRBV11-2 with TRBJ1-5; 7 bases are a match to TRBD1. The germline CDR1 and CDR2 sequences are SGHAT and FQNNGV. The V segment lost 5 bases and the J segment 4 bases; nucleotides outside the gene matches: 5. The CDR3 totals 14 residues. CDR3 amino acids: CASSRDSNNQPQHF. The CDR3 DNA reads TGTGCCAGCAGCCGGGACAGTAATAATCAGCCCCAGCATTTT.

The J gene is TRBJ1-5, the V gene TRBV6-5; D remains ambiguous. The CDR3 has 13 amino acids. V lost 6 bases and J 1 base, leaving 7 bases between the germline ends. Germline CDR1 MNHEY, CDR2 SVGAGI. The DNA for the CDR3 is TGTGCCAGCAGATTGGGCAGCAATCAGCCCCAGCATTTT. Protein product: CASRLGSNQPQHF.

The gene calls are TRBV18 and TRBJ1-4; 8 bases agree with TRBD1. The CDR3 contains 14 residues. Germline CDR1 KGHSH, CDR2 LQKENI. V trimming: 1 base; J trimming: 8 bases; junction bases outside the gene matches: 3. CDR3 sequence: CASSPRQGKEKLFF. The CDR3 region has the DNA TGTGCCAGCTCACCACGACAGGGGAAAGAAAAACTGTTTTTT.

The genes are TRBV7-3 and TRBJ2-1; 8 bases are a match to TRBD2. V lost 2 bases and J lost 15; bases outside the gene matches: 3. The CDR3 has 11 residues. Germline loops: CDR1 SGHTA, CDR2 FQGTGA. The CDR3 here is CASSLGGGLFF. CDR3 sequence (DNA): TGTGCCAGCAGCTTAGGCGGGGGGCTGTTCTTC.

The V gene is TRBV13, the J gene TRBJ1-1; 9 nucleotides align to TRBD1. Per germline, CDR1 PRHDT and CDR2 FYEKMQ (reference sequence). The J segment lost 10 bases and the V segment lost 5 bases, leaving 5 bases of the junction unmatched. This CDR3 region has 12 residues. This chain's CDR3 is CASSENRGRAFF. In DNA form, the CDR3 reads TGTGCCAGCAGCGAAAACAGGGGGCGAGCTTTCTTT. Looking up the rest from reference TRBV13 and TRBJ1-1 gives the full variable domain: AAGVIQSPRHLIKEKRETATLKCYPIPRHDTVYWYQQGPGQDPQFLISFYEKMQSDKGSIPDRFSAQQFSDYHSELNMSSLELGDSALYFCASSENRGRAFFGQGTRLTVV.